The 24 T cell receptor beta chains below all came from one sample that was sequenced in a study of CD8+CD57+ T cells in acquired aplastic anemia. The template for TCR beta VDJ and CDR3 sequence profiling was genomic DNA. TCRdb used MiXCR to reprocess the reads, holding one entry per CDR3 protein. The data hold 160,000 or so distinct CDR3 sequences, with about 50% observed a single time. Patients chosen for sequencing had CD8+CD57+ cells that had expanded, as shown by flow cytometry. The sequenced material came from sorted CD4+, CD8+, or CD8+CD57+ T cells (not recorded which) from PBMCs. Source of these receptors: a human donor with aplastic anemia.

The gene calls are TRBV14 and TRBJ2-3; TRBD2 aligns across 7 bases. V shed 4 bases, J shed 0 bases, and the junction held 4 bases outside the gene matches. Per the germline V gene, CDR1 is SGHDN and CDR2 is FVKESK. The CDR3 is made up of 15 amino acids. The CDR3 reads CASSRQLASTDTQYF. CDR3 DNA: TGTGCCAGCAGCCGACAACTAGCGAGCACAGATACGCAGTATTTT.

This clonotype was seen many times. This rearrangement joins TRBV6-5 to TRBJ2-1; unclear D gene. Germline CDR1 is MNHEY and CDR2 is SVGAGI. The V end was cut by 0 bases, the J end by 7 bases, with 4 bases between. The CDR3 has 12 residues. The CDR3 here is CASSYSKNEQFF. As DNA, the CDR3 is TGTGCCAGCAGTTACTCCAAGAATGAGCAGTTCTTC.

Only a few counts were recorded for this clonotype. Lacking the conserved final phenylalanine or tryptophan, this CDR3 likely reflects a read error. Because the CDR3's place on the DNA is in doubt, the DNA is left out and the CDR3 is given as listed by TCRdb. This chain connects TRBV2 to TRBJ2-1. Germline lookup yields CDR1 SNHLY and CDR2 FYNNEI. Ends included, the CDR3 has 8 residues. The CDR3 spells CAGPDSSI.

This clonotype came up a few times. This chain uses TRBV20-1 with TRBJ2-1, with 8 nucleotides matching TRBD1. J lost 2 bases, V lost 6 bases, and 6 bases had no gene match. The CDR3 is 14 residues long. Germline CDR1 is DFQATT and CDR2 is SNEGSKA (reference sequence). The CDR3 spells CSATWTGTYNEQFF. The CDR3 DNA sequence: TGCAGTGCAACCTGGACAGGGACCTACAATGAGCAGTTCTTC.

This clonotype was recorded at least ten times. The chain carries TRBV13 and TRBJ2-5, with a weak D call TRBD2 (6 bases). With 4 bases removed from V and 5 bases from J, the gap between germline ends came to 17 bases. The CDR3 has 15 amino acids. Germline lookup yields CDR1 PRHDT and CDR2 FYEKMQ (reference sequence). DNA of the CDR3: TGTGCCAGCAGCTCCCAACTCGGGGGTTGGGAGACCCAGTACTTC. Translating it yields CASSSQLGGWETQYF.

This clonotype was picked up a small number of times. V and J are TRBV10-3 and TRBJ2-7; tentatively, D is TRBD1 or TRBD2 (5 bases each). The CDR3 extends over 13 amino acids. Germline loops: CDR1 ENHRY, CDR2 SYGVKD. The germline V and J ends were trimmed by 7 bases and 2 bases, with 12 bases remaining between them. This chain's CDR3 is CAIKRGETYEQYF. The DNA of the CDR3 is TGTGCCATCAAGAGAGGGGAAACCTACGAGCAGTACTTC.

This chain joins TRBV2 and TRBJ2-7; weak D call: TRBD2 (6 bases). The germline V gene encodes CDR1 SNHLY and CDR2 FYNNEI. CDR3 length: 14 residues. Trimming removed 6 bases at V and 3 bases at J, with 15 bases between. The DNA of the CDR3 is TGTGCCAGCAGCCCACTCCTCGGGAGCTACGAGCAGTACTTC. Amino acids: CASSPLLGSYEQYF.

Of note for this clonotype: One base away lies a much larger clone, so this may be a sequencing read error. This sequence joins TRBV12-3 or TRBV12-4 and TRBJ1-1, with TRBD1 as a possible D gene (5 bases). This CDR3 has 14 amino acids. The ends were cut back, 3 bases at V and 3 bases at J, with 11 bases in the middle. DNA of the CDR3: TGTGCCAGCAGTTTTGGGGGTGGGGACACTGAAGCTTTCTTT. Its translation is CASSFGGGDTEAFF.

This chain links TRBV24-1 with TRBJ2-2, with TRBD1 matching 8 bases. J gave up 3 bases and V 1 base, and 0 bases lay outside the gene matches. Looked up from germline, CDR1 is KGHDR and CDR2 is SFDVKD. The CDR3 length is 15 residues. CDR3 coding DNA: TGTGCCACCAGTGATTTACAGGGGGACACCGGGGAGCTGTTTTTT. Translated, it gives CATSDLQGDTGELFF.

This clonotype was counted at least ten times. The chain couples TRBV5-1 to TRBJ2-7; 7 bases agree with TRBD2. V was pared by 4 bases and J by 9 bases, with 16 bases of the junction left unmatched. There are 15 residues in the CDR3. Germline CDR1 and CDR2: SGHRS and YFSETQ. The CDR3 DNA reads as TGCGCCAGCAGCCCCGGCCAGCGGGGTCGGAACGTGCAGTACTTC. Protein sequence: CASSPGQRGRNVQYF.

This chain uses TRBV7-8 with TRBJ2-7, with D possibly being TRBD1 or TRBD2 (5 bases each). The CDR3 has 15 amino acids. V was pared by 2 bases and J by 5 bases, with 16 bases between. Per the germline V gene, CDR1 is SGHVS and CDR2 is FQNEAQ. The CDR3 sequence: CASSLLRAVGDEQYF. For the CDR3, the DNA is TGTGCCAGCAGCTTATTGCGTGCGGTGGGGGACGAGCAGTACTTC.

This clonotype showed up many times. The junction shows a germline mismatch at one end, possibly a read error. The chain couples TRBV5-4 to TRBJ1-2; maybe TRBD1 (5 bases). The CDR3 has 14 amino acids. Germline CDR1 is SGHNT and CDR2 is YYREEE (reference sequence). The CDR3 reads CATSGSGRDYGYTF. CDR3 sequence (DNA): TGTGCCACCAGCGGCTCGGGGCGCGACTATGGCTACACCTTC. Full variable domain (rest looked up from reference TRBV5-4 and TRBJ1-2): ETGVTQSPTHLIKTRGQQVTLRCSSQSGHNTVSWYQQALGQGPQFIFQYYREEENGRGNFPPRFSGLQFPNYSSELNVNALELDDSALYLCATSGSGRDYGYTFGSGTRLTVV.

This clonotype was seen repeatedly, ten times or more. V and J are TRBV7-2 and TRBJ2-3; 9 bases agree with TRBD2. The CDR3 extends over 16 amino acids. CDR1 is SGHTA and CDR2 is FQGNSA in the germline V gene. V dropped 6 bases and J dropped 0; count of bases not matched to a gene: 7. CDR3 nucleotides: TGTGCCAGCAGATTGGTGGCGGGAGGGAGCACAGATACGCAGTATTTT. This sequence encodes CASRLVAGGSTDTQYF.

The chain's CDR3 is CASNVRRGAADTQYF. The CDR3 region has the DNA TGCGCCAGCAATGTAAGGCGGGGGGCCGCAGATACGCAGTATTTT. The gene calls are TRBV5-1 and TRBJ2-3; 8 bases are shared with TRBD2. Germline V gene lookup returns CDR1 SGHRS and CDR2 YFSETQ. CDR3 length: 15 residues. Germline trimming cut 6 bases from V and 4 bases from J; bases unmatched to any gene: 10.

This clonotype has a count of ten or more. The genes are TRBV25-1 and TRBJ2-7; weak D call: TRBD1 (6 bases). Trimming pared 3 bases from V and 3 bases from J, leaving 6 bases between. The germline V gene encodes CDR1 MGHDK and CDR2 SYGVNS. CDR3 length: 12 residues. The CDR3 is CASSDRGYEQYF. As DNA, the CDR3 is TGTGCCAGCAGTGACAGGGGCTACGAGCAGTACTTC.

In its sample, this clonotype was seen many times. DNA of the CDR3: TGTGCCAGCAGCTACCCTGAGGGGGGCGAGTATGGCTACACCTTC. This sequence encodes CASSYPEGGEYGYTF. The chain carries TRBV5-5 and TRBJ1-2, with a tentative D call TRBD1 (6 bases). This CDR3 comprises 15 residues. V was pared by 3 bases and J by 5 bases, with 17 bases between. Germline assignment: CDR1 SGHKS and CDR2 YYEKEE (reference sequence).

The chain combines TRBV15 with TRBJ2-7; 7 nucleotides line up with TRBD1. Germline trimming cut 3 bases from V and 4 bases from J; bases unmatched to any gene: 9. CDR1 and CDR2 (germline): LNHNV, YYDKDF (reference sequence). The CDR3 is 15 residues long. In DNA form, the CDR3 reads TGTGCCACCAGCAGCAGGACCGGGACAGAATACGAGCAGTACTTC. Translating it yields CATSSRTGTEYEQYF.

This clonotype has at least ten counts. The chain employs TRBV24-1 and TRBJ1-5; a possible D gene is TRBD1 (6 bases). CDR1 is KGHDR and CDR2 is SFDVKD in the germline V gene. The CDR3 contains 13 residues. The germline V and J ends were trimmed by 4 bases and 9 bases, with 12 bases remaining between them. The CDR3 protein is CATSDTGLRPQHF. The CDR3 DNA sequence: TGTGCCACCAGTGACACAGGGTTGCGGCCCCAGCATTTT.

The chain links TRBV6-1 to TRBJ2-7; a possible D gene is TRBD2 (6 bases). Germline V gene data show CDR1 as MNHNS and CDR2 as SASEGT. V gave up 8 bases and J gave up 6 bases, with 23 bases separating them. The CDR3 is 15 residues long. The CDR3 DNA reads as TGTGCCAGCTCCGAGGCGGGACGCGACACGGCCGAGCAGTACTTC. The encoded protein is CASSEAGRDTAEQYF.

In its sample, this clonotype was seen many times. This chain joins TRBV5-1 and TRBJ1-1; D call uncertain. This CDR3 is 14 amino acids long. Germline V gives CDR1 SGHRS, CDR2 YFSETQ. The V end was cut by 0 bases, the J end by 1 base, with 7 bases between. In nucleotides, the CDR3 is TGCGCCAGCAGCTTGGCCGGTGGGAACACTGAAGCTTTCTTT. Residues: CASSLAGGNTEAFF. Complete variable domain (other parts from reference TRBV5-1 and TRBJ1-1): KAGVTQTPRYLIKTRGQQVTLSCSPISGHRSVSWYQQTPGQGLQFLFEYFSETQRNKGNFPGRFSGRQFSNSRSEMNVSTLELGDSALYLCASSLAGGNTEAFFGQGTRLTVV.

The chain employs TRBV7-9 and TRBJ2-2, with 12 bases matching TRBD2. CDR3 size: 14 residues. V lost 5 bases to trimming and J lost 10 bases; unmatched junction nucleotides: 5. Germline lookup yields CDR1 SEHNR and CDR2 FQNEAQ (reference sequence). In DNA form, the CDR3 reads TGTGCCAGCAGCCCCGGACTAGCGGGAAAGGAGCTGTTTTTT. Translated, it gives CASSPGLAGKELFF.

This clonotype was recorded at least ten times. This sequence joins TRBV6-1 and TRBJ2-7; D gene uncertain. Trimming pared 8 bases from V and 10 bases from J, leaving 12 bases between. This CDR3 contains 10 residues. Germline V CDR1 and CDR2: MNHNS, SASEGT. CDR3 nucleotides: TGTGCCAGCTCTCCGTCTCTTCAGTACTTC. Translated: CASSPSLQYF.

In this sample, this clonotype turned up many times. The chain joins TRBV9 to TRBJ2-7; 14 bases map to TRBD2. Germline lookup yields CDR1 SGDLS and CDR2 YYNGEE. With 3 bases clipped from V and 5 bases from J, the junction kept 4 bases outside the gene matches. The CDR3 loop spans 15 amino acids. This chain's CDR3 is CASSAGLAGADEQYF. For the CDR3, the DNA is TGTGCCAGCAGCGCGGGACTAGCGGGAGCGGACGAGCAGTACTTC.

The chain carries TRBV7-8 and TRBJ2-7; the D gene is possibly TRBD2 (6 bases). The CDR3 has 14 amino acids. The ends were cut back, 0 bases at V and 2 bases at J, with 8 bases in the middle. The V gene's germline CDR1 is SGHVS and CDR2 FQNEAQ. This chain's CDR3 is CASSLARGTYEQYF. In DNA form, the CDR3 reads TGTGCCAGCAGCTTAGCCCGGGGGACCTACGAGCAGTACTTC.